Listed below are T cell receptor beta chains from one sample, sequenced in a study of T-cell memory formation after mild COVID-19. Via MiXCR, TCRdb re-called the 5' RACE reads, giving one row per CDR3 protein. The sample holds a few hundred thousand distinct CDR3 sequences, about 21% seen once. Sequencing input: PBMCs or a T cell subset sorted from them (not recorded which). The receptors were gathered from an adult woman who had mild COVID-19 (a few samples of this study predate the infection). Cell type and time point are not known. CDR3s include the opening cysteine and the closing phenylalanine or tryptophan. A D gene is named only where the DNA matches it firmly. The size of a clone is reported for some rows only, either as once, few or many, or as a class for expanded clones.

J gene	V gene	D gene	clone size	CDR3 DNA	CDR3 protein
TRBJ2-3	TRBV24-1	-	-	TGTGCCACCAGTGACCCCGGACGGGGGACAAAAGATACGCAGTATTTT	CATSDPGRGTKDTQYF
TRBJ1-1	TRBV12-3/TRBV12-4	-	-	TGTGCCAGCAGTTTACTTGGGGGCGACACTGAAGCTTTCTTT	CASSLLGGDTEAFF
TRBJ2-1	TRBV5-1	-	-	TGCGCCAGCAGCTTGGCGGAGTGGGGCGGGGTGTACAATGAGCAGTTCTTC	CASSLAEWGGVYNEQFF
TRBJ2-1	TRBV7-9	TRBD1	-	TGTGCCAGCAGCCCCGGGACAGGTAACTCCTACAATGAGCAGTTCTTC	CASSPGTGNSYNEQFF
TRBJ1-6	TRBV5-5	-	-	TGTGCCAGCAGCTTGGTCCGGCGGACAAGATTAAATTCACCCCTCCACTTT	CASSLVRRTRLNSPLHF
TRBJ1-2	TRBV7-2	TRBD1	-	TGTGCCAGCAGCCGCGGACAGGGACCCTATGGCTACACCTTC	CASSRGQGPYGYTF
TRBJ2-3	TRBV5-6	TRBD1	few	TGTGCCAGCAGCCGAGACAGGGGGCTAAATACGCAGTATTTT	CASSRDRGLNTQYF
TRBJ2-1	TRBV9	-	-	TGTGCCAGCAGCGTAGGTAGTCACAGGGGAGGTAATGAGCAGTTCTTC	CASSVGSHRGGNEQFF
TRBJ1-1	TRBV2	-	few	TGTGCCAGCATTCGGGAAGGGGGAATGGGCACTGAAGCTTTCTTT	CASIREGGMGTEAFF
TRBJ1-1	TRBV19	TRBD1	-	TGTGCCAGTAGGGGCAGGGGGGGCACTGAAGCTTTCTTT	CASRGRGGTEAFF
TRBJ2-3	TRBV15	-	-	TGTGCCACCCTGGTAGGGGGAAACACAGATACGCAGTATTTT	CATLVGGNTDTQYF
TRBJ2-5	TRBV27	TRBD2	many	TGTGCCAGCAGTTTATCACCAGCGGGGGGCCAAGAGACCCAGTACTTC	CASSLSPAGGQETQYF
TRBJ2-1	TRBV10-3	TRBD2	few	TGTGCCATCAGTGAGTTGGGGACTAGCGGGGGCGAAAGCTCCTACAATGAGCAGTTCTTC	CAISELGTSGGESSYNEQFF
TRBJ1-4	TRBV6-1	-	-	TGTGCCAGCAGGGAGGGGATTAATGAAAAACTGTTTTTT	CASREGINEKLFF
TRBJ1-1	TRBV4-1	-	few	TGCGCCAGCAGCCACGCGCTTCGCGACACTGAAGCTTTCTTT	CASSHALRDTEAFF
TRBJ1-1	TRBV11-2	-	few	TGTGCCAGCAGCTTAGTCATAAGGCGCACTGAAGCTTTCTTT	CASSLVIRRTEAFF
TRBJ2-7	TRBV11-3	TRBD1	-	TGTGCCAGCAGCCTACGGACAGGGGATCTCTCCTACGAGCAGTACTTC	CASSLRTGDLSYEQYF
TRBJ2-5	TRBV12-3/TRBV12-4	TRBD2	few	TGTGCCAGCAGTGACGGGGGGACCATCCAAGAGACCCAGTACTTC	CASSDGGTIQETQYF
TRBJ1-6	TRBV7-9	-	-	TGTGCCAGCACCACTCGAGGTTTGGCCCTCCACTTT	CASTTRGLALHF
TRBJ1-2	TRBV12-5	TRBD1	-	TGTGCTAGTGGTTTGCCTCAGGGGGGGTATAGTGGCTACACCTTC	CASGLPQGGYSGYTF
TRBJ1-2	TRBV12-3/TRBV12-4	-	-	TGTGCCAGCAATGGGGAGGACAACTATGGCTACACCTTC	CASNGEDNYGYTF
TRBJ2-1	TRBV11-3	TRBD2	-	TGTGCCAGCAGCTTAGATCAAGGACTAGCGGGAGTAGGTGAGCAGTTCTTC	CASSLDQGLAGVGEQFF
TRBJ2-1	TRBV4-1	TRBD2	-	TGCGCCAGCAGCCAGGCCCTAGCGGGGGGTCTGAGCTCCTACAATGAGCAGTTCTTC	CASSQALAGGLSSYNEQFF
TRBJ2-3	TRBV2	TRBD2	once	TGTGCCAGCAGCCAGCGGGACGGCACAGATACGCAGTATTTT	CASSQRDGTDTQYF
TRBJ2-7	TRBV6-2/TRBV6-3	-	-	TGTGCCAGCAGTTACGCCGGGTCCACCTACGAGCAGTACTTC	CASSYAGSTYEQYF
TRBJ1-6	TRBV7-8	TRBD1	few	TGTGCCAGCAGCTTAGCATGGGGACAGGGTGTTTCACCCCTCCACTTT	CASSLAWGQGVSPLHF
TRBJ2-3	TRBV24-1	TRBD1	-	TGTGCCACCAGTGATTGGGGACAGCCGCCTACAGATACGCAGTATTTT	CATSDWGQPPTDTQYF
TRBJ2-2	TRBV20-1	-	-	TGCAGTTTTCTGTTATCGCGCAAGAACACCGGGGAGCTGTTTTTT	CSFLLSRKNTGELFF
TRBJ2-4	TRBV5-1	TRBD2	-	TGCGCCAGCAGCCCCCGACTAGCGGGAGGGCCGGGAAACATTCAGTACTTC	CASSPRLAGGPGNIQYF
TRBJ1-2	TRBV6-5	-	-	TGTGCCAGCAGTGCACAGGGCTCTGGCTACACCTTC	CASSAQGSGYTF
TRBJ2-4	TRBV6-5	TRBD1	-	TGTGCCAGCAGCTCCCTTCGGGACAGGAGTATAGCCAAAAACATTCAGTACTTC	CASSSLRDRSIAKNIQYF
TRBJ1-1	TRBV25-1	-	-	TGTGCCAGCAGTGAATGGGGGACACCGAACACTGAAGCTTTCTTT	CASSEWGTPNTEAFF
TRBJ1-1	TRBV6-5	-	-	TGTGCCAGCAGTTACTTCCCCGAGGGTCGAACTGAAGCTTTCTTT	CASSYFPEGRTEAFF
TRBJ2-7	TRBV27	TRBD2	-	TGTGCCAGCAGTTTACTGCGAGCCATAGCGGGCTACGAGCAGTACTTC	CASSLLRAIAGYEQYF
TRBJ2-2	TRBV11-2	-	once	TGTGCCAGCAGCAGCACCGGGACCCAGCCCGGGGAGCTGTTTTTT	CASSSTGTQPGELFF
TRBJ1-6	TRBV2	-	few	TGTGCCAGCAGTGAAGAGGGGGGGCTCAGCTCCTATAATTCACCCCTCCACTTT	CASSEEGGLSSYNSPLHF
TRBJ1-1	TRBV27	-	-	TGTGCCAGCAGTTTACGGTCAGGGACTGAAGCTTTCTTT	CASSLRSGTEAFF
TRBJ2-3	TRBV20-1	-	-	TGCAGTGCTAGAGCCCGGGACGAAGGAAGAGATACGCAGTATTTT	CSARARDEGRDTQYF
TRBJ2-5	TRBV7-9	TRBD1	-	TGTGCCAGCAGCTTAGCGGTGGCAGGGGGCCATCAAGAGACCCAGTACTTC	CASSLAVAGGHQETQYF
TRBJ2-7	TRBV29-1	-	few	TGCAGCGTTGAGGGGGAAAACTCCTACGAGCAGTACTTC	CSVEGENSYEQYF
TRBJ2-1	TRBV5-1	TRBD2	many	TGCGCCAGCAGCTCGGGACTAGTACTAGGCCCTCGATACAATGAGCAGTTCTTC	CASSSGLVLGPRYNEQFF
TRBJ2-1	TRBV5-1	-	few	TGCGCCAGCAGCAGGGCAGGGGACAACAATGAGCAGTTCTTC	CASSRAGDNNEQFF
TRBJ1-5	TRBV19	TRBD1	few	TGTGCCACCCGGACAGGGAATAGCAATCAGCCCCAGCATTTT	CATRTGNSNQPQHF
TRBJ2-6	TRBV3-1	TRBD1	-	TGTGCCAGCAGCCAAGGAGATACTACAGGGGTTCCTGGGGCCAACGTCCTGACTTTC	CASSQGDTTGVPGANVLTF
TRBJ1-2	TRBV5-1	TRBD1	-	TGCGCCAGCAGCCCGGGGGACAGGGGTTATGGCTACACCTTC	CASSPGDRGYGYTF
TRBJ2-3	TRBV7-9	TRBD2	-	TGTGCCAGCAGCCCCCAACTAGCGGGAGAATTCACAGATACGCAGTATTTT	CASSPQLAGEFTDTQYF
TRBJ2-2	TRBV19	-	few	TGTGCCAGTAGTATAGATCGAAGGGGCGTCGGGGAGCTGTTTTTT	CASSIDRRGVGELFF
TRBJ1-5	TRBV6-2/TRBV6-3	-	once	TGTGCCAGCAGTTACCCACCGGTCCTGGGCCAGCCCCAGCATTTT	CASSYPPVLGQPQHF
TRBJ2-2	TRBV7-6	-	few	TGTGCCAGCGGAAACGGGCCCACCGGGGAGCTGTTTTTT	CASGNGPTGELFF